The 21 T cell receptor beta chains in this list originate from one sample, sequenced in a study of control samples from healthy donors and cancer patients (TCRdb year 2020). Libraries were made using the immunoSEQ multiplex PCR assay. Entries here come from immuneACCESS through TCRdb and include only in-frame sequences with V and J called. Some clones fail to appear in such tables; in the studies checked, an unresolved V gene covers under half of the shortfall, and the cause of the remainder is unknown. The sample table lists around 130,000 clones, more than 70% of them with a count of one. The ten biggest clones cover roughly 3.2% of the sample. Sequenced sample: blood. All receptors derive from a man between 50 and 59 years old in good health.

V is TRBV4-1 and J is TRBJ2-2; 7 nucleotides agree with TRBD1. The CDR3 is made up of 16 amino acids. Germline CDR1 is MGHRA and CDR2 is YSYEKL. Unmatched junction bases numbered 4, after V lost 2 bases and J lost 1 base. This chain's CDR3 is CASSQPRDRNTGELFF. CDR3 DNA sequence: TGCGCCAGCAGCCAACCCCGGGACAGGAACACCGGGGAGCTGTTTTTT.

The gene calls are TRBV19 and TRBJ2-7, with D tentatively TRBD1 or TRBD2 (6 bases each). Trimming took 3 bases from V and 0 from J, leaving 15 bases between them. There are 16 residues in the CDR3. Germline CDR1 and CDR2: LNHDA and SQIVND (reference sequence). CDR3 amino acids: CASSIGGTFSSYEQYF. As DNA, the CDR3 is TGTGCCAGTAGTATTGGAGGGACATTCAGCTCCTACGAGCAGTACTTC.

V and J are TRBV5-1 and TRBJ2-1; 9 nucleotides line up with TRBD1. V shed 4 bases, J shed 4 bases, and the junction held 6 bases outside the gene matches. The CDR3 is 15 amino acids. Germline V gives CDR1 SGHRS, CDR2 YFSETQ. The CDR3 DNA follows: TGCGCCAGCAGCGGTACAGGGGGCGTATACAATGAGCAGTTCTTC. This encodes CASSGTGGVYNEQFF. The variable domain in full, with the rest retrieved from reference TRBV5-1 and TRBJ2-1, is KAGVTQTPRYLIKTRGQQVTLSCSPISGHRSVSWYQQTPGQGLQFLFEYFSETQRNKGNFPGRFSGRQFSNSRSEMNVSTLELGDSALYLCASSGTGGVYNEQFFGPGTRLTVL.

This clone was counted once. J is TRBJ2-7 and V is TRBV12-3 or TRBV12-4; 8 bases align to TRBD1. The CDR3 loop spans 13 amino acids. The V and J ends lost 6 bases and 6 bases, in that order; junction bases with no gene match: 7. Written as DNA, the CDR3 is TGTGCCAGCAGAAGGACAGGGATTTCCGAGCAGTACTTC. It encodes CASRRTGISEQYF.

V is TRBV4-1 and J is TRBJ1-1; no reliable D call. The germline V and J ends were trimmed by 0 bases and 1 base, with 15 bases remaining between them. Germline loops: CDR1 MGHRA, CDR2 YSYEKL. The length of the CDR3 is 17 residues. CDR3: CASSQDILNPRNTEAFF. For the CDR3, the DNA is TGCGCCAGCAGCCAAGATATTCTTAATCCTAGGAACACTGAAGCTTTCTTT.

The chain recombines TRBV5-6 with TRBJ1-1; D is perhaps TRBD1 (5 bases). The CDR3 has 15 residues. Germline-derived CDR1 and CDR2 are SGHDT and YYEEEE. Deletions cut 6 bases from V and 2 bases from J, with 17 bases between. CDR3 protein: CASKARGIRNTEAFF. For the CDR3, the DNA is TGTGCCAGCAAGGCGCGGGGGATACGAAACACTGAAGCTTTCTTT. Complete variable domain (other parts from reference TRBV5-6 and TRBJ1-1): DAGVTQSPTHLIKTRGQQVTLRCSPKSGHDTVSWYQQALGQGPQFIFQYYEEEERQRGNFPDRFSGHQFPNYSSELNVNALLLGDSALYLCASKARGIRNTEAFFGQGTRLTVV.

The chain uses TRBV24-1 and TRBJ2-2, with a weak D call TRBD1 (6 bases). Trimming pared 3 bases from V and 2 bases from J, leaving 9 bases between. Per the germline V gene, CDR1 is KGHDR and CDR2 is SFDVKD. CDR3 length equals 15 residues. DNA for the CDR3: TGTGCCACCAGTGATCGGACAGTAAACACCGGGGAGCTGTTTTTT. Amino acid sequence: CATSDRTVNTGELFF.

This clone has only one observation. This chain connects TRBV9 to TRBJ2-3; 7 bases line up with TRBD2. The CDR3 is 16 residues long. Germline loops: CDR1 SGDLS, CDR2 YYNGEE. V dropped 0 bases and J dropped 1; count of bases not matched to a gene: 5. CDR3 nucleotides: TGTGCCAGCAGCGTAGGGAGCGGGGATCGCACAGATACGCAGTATTTT. Its translation is CASSVGSGDRTDTQYF.

The chain joins TRBV6-5 to TRBJ1-1; a possible D gene is TRBD1 (5 bases). V lost 4 bases to trimming and J lost 2 bases, with 11 bases between them. The CDR3 runs to 14 residues. Germline V CDR1 and CDR2: MNHEY, SVGAGI. CDR3 protein: CASSFGGPNTEAFF. The CDR3 DNA sequence: TGTGCCAGCAGTTTCGGGGGACCTAACACTGAAGCTTTCTTT.

This clone was detected only a few times. CDR3 sequence: CASSQVRGGGTEAFF. CDR3 nucleotides: TGTGCCAGCAGCCAAGTAAGGGGGGGAGGTACTGAAGCTTTCTTT. The chain is built from TRBV14 and TRBJ1-1, with a weak D call TRBD1 (6 bases). V was clipped by 1 base and J by 5 bases, with 14 bases between them. This CDR3 comprises 15 residues. CDR1 and CDR2 (germline): SGHDN, FVKESK.

Only a few counts were recorded for this clone. The junction shows a germline mismatch at one end, possibly a read error. The V call is TRBV7-8, the J call TRBJ2-2; TRBD2 is a possible D gene (5 bases). The CDR3 runs 13 residues. The V gene's germline CDR1 is SGHVS and CDR2 FQNEAQ. CDR3 DNA sequence: TGTGCCAGCAGCTTAGTACAGCGCGGGCAGCTGTTTTTT. Translation gives CASSLVQRGQLFF.

In regard to this clone: Other nucleotide sequences in the sample specify the same CDR3. This chain links TRBV11-3 with TRBJ1-1; no firm D call. CDR3 length: 13 residues. CDR1 and CDR2 from the germline V gene are SGHNT and YENEEA. Trimming removed 1 base from V and 0 bases from J, with 3 bases in between. The CDR3 protein is CASSLGMNTEAFF. The CDR3 bases are TGTGCCAGCAGCTTAGGGATGAACACTGAAGCTTTCTTT.

V and J are TRBV14 and TRBJ2-7; 8 positions match TRBD1. Germline CDR1 is SGHDN and CDR2 is FVKESK. Trimming took 6 bases from V and 2 from J; bases not matched to a gene: 6. This CDR3 comprises 14 residues. The DNA of the CDR3 is TGTGCCAGCAGTCCGGACAGGGAGGCCTACGAGCAGTACTTC. Translated: CASSPDREAYEQYF.

The chain joins TRBV28 to TRBJ1-3; D uncertain. Germline V gene lookup returns CDR1 MDHEN and CDR2 SYDVKM. The CDR3 has 16 amino acids. V was shortened by 8 bases and J by 0 bases, with 17 bases between the two germline ends. In DNA, the CDR3 is TGTGCCAGCTGTAGTCCCCTCCAGAGCTCTGGAAACACCATATATTTT. Translation: CASCSPLQSSGNTIYF.

The chain uses TRBV7-6 and TRBJ2-3; 9 nucleotides agree with TRBD1. Germline V CDR1 and CDR2: SGHVS, FNYEAQ. CDR3 length equals 15 residues. With V trimmed by 5 bases and J by 1 base, 4 bases remained unmatched. Here the CDR3 DNA reads TGTGCCAGCAGCGACCGGGACAGGGGCACAGATACGCAGTATTTT. Its translation is CASSDRDRGTDTQYF.

The chain joins TRBV5-1 to TRBJ2-1, with D tentatively TRBD2 (7 bases). The germline V gene has CDR1 SGHRS and CDR2 YFSETQ. The CDR3 length is 16 residues. Trimming took off 0 bases at V and 4 bases at J, with 14 bases between the two ends. This CDR3 reads CASSLDGGPPYNEQFF. DNA of the CDR3: TGCGCCAGCAGCTTGGACGGGGGGCCGCCTTACAATGAGCAGTTCTTC.

The DNA of the CDR3 is TGTGCCATCAGTGTGACAGGGATGAACACTGAAGCTTTCTTT. It is translated as CAISVTGMNTEAFF. The V and J genes are TRBV10-3 and TRBJ1-1; 7 positions agree with TRBD1. Per the germline V gene, CDR1 is ENHRY and CDR2 is SYGVKD. The CDR3 covers 14 residues. V lost 4 bases, J lost 0 bases, and 2 bases stayed unmatched.

The chain is built from TRBV6-4 and TRBJ2-7; a possible D gene is TRBD1 (8 bases). This CDR3 region has 15 residues. CDR1 and CDR2 (germline): MRHNA, SNTAGT. Trimming removed 7 bases at V and 4 bases at J, with 20 bases between. The CDR3 nucleotides read TGTGCCAGCACCGATCCCAGGGGGCGGGGGTACGAGCAGTACTTC. Translation gives CASTDPRGRGYEQYF.

The CDR3 is CASSPARRGAIQYEQYF. The CDR3 DNA is TGTGCCAGCAGCCCGGCTAGACGGGGGGCTATACAATACGAGCAGTACTTC. This chain uses TRBV7-2 with TRBJ2-7, with D maybe TRBD2 (7 bases). The germline CDR1 and CDR2 sequences are SGHTA and FQGNSA. V gave up 5 bases and J gave up 4 bases, with 24 bases separating them. The CDR3 is 17 amino acids.

This clone was recorded only once. The V gene is TRBV30, the J gene TRBJ1-5, with D perhaps matching TRBD1 (6 bases). The CDR3 consists of 15 residues. Deletions cut 2 bases from V and 4 bases from J, with 15 bases between. Germline CDR1 reads GTSNPN; CDR2 reads SVGIG (reference sequence). Written as DNA, the CDR3 is TGTGCCTGGAGTAACGGGGGCGGGGGGAATCAGCCCCAGCATTTT. This codes for CAWSNGGGGNQPQHF. Combining the CDR3 with reference TRBV30 and TRBJ1-5 gives the whole variable domain SQTIHQWPATLVQPVGSPLSLECTVEGTSNPNLYWYRQAAGRGLQLLFYSVGIGQISSEVPQNLSASRPQDRQFILSSKKLLLSDSGFYLCAWSNGGGGNQPQHFGDGTRLSIL.

For this clone: This specimen includes other DNA sequences encoding the same CDR3. The V call is TRBV5-1, the J call TRBJ1-6; no clear D gene. Germline CDR1 and CDR2: SGHRS and YFSETQ. The CDR3 has 15 residues. Trimming pared 0 bases from V and 4 bases from J, leaving 8 bases between. The CDR3 nucleotides read TGCGCCAGCAGCTTGGACAGTTCTTATAATTCACCCCTCCACTTT. It codes for CASSLDSSYNSPLHF.